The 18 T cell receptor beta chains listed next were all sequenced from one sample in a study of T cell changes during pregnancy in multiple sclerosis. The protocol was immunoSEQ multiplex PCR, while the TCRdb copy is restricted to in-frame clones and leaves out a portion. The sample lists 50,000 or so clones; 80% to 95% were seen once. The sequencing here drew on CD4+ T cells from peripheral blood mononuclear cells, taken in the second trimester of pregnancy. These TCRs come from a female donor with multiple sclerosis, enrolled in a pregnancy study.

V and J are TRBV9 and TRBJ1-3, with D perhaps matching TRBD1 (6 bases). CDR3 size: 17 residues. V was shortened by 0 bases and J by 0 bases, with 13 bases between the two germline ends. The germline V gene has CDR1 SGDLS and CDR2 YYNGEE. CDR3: CASSVEGDRRSGNTIYF. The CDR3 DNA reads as TGTGCCAGCAGCGTAGAAGGTGACAGGCGCTCTGGAAACACCATATATTTT.

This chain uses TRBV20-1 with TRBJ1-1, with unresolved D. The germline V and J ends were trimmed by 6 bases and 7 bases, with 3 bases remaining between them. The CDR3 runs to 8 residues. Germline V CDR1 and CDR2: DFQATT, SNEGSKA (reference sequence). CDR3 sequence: CSASEAFF. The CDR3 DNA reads TGCAGTGCCAGTGAAGCTTTCTTT.

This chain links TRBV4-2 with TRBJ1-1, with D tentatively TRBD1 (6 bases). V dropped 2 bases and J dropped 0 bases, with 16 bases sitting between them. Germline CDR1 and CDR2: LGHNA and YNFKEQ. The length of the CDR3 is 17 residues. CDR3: CASSQRGGESMNTEAFF. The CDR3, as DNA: TGTGCCAGCAGCCAAAGGGGGGGGGAGAGTATGAACACTGAAGCTTTCTTT.

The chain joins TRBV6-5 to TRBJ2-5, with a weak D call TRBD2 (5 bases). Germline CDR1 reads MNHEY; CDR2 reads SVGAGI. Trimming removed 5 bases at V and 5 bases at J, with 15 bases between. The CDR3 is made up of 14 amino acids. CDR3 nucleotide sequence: TGTGCCAGCAGTAATATGACTACTGGGGAGACCCAGTACTTC. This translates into CASSNMTTGETQYF.

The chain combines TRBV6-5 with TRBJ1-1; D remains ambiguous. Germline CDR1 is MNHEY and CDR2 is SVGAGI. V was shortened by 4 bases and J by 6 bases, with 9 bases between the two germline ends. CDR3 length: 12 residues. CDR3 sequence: CASSSPRAEAFF. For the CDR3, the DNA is TGTGCCAGCAGTTCTCCGAGGGCTGAAGCTTTCTTT.

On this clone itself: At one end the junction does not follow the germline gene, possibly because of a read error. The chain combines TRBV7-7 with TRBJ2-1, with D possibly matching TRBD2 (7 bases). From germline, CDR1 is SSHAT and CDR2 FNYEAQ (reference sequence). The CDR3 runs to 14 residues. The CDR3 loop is CASSLAPGGRGQFF. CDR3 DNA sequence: TGTGCTAGCAGCTTAGCCCCCGGGGGGCGAGGACAGTTCTTC.

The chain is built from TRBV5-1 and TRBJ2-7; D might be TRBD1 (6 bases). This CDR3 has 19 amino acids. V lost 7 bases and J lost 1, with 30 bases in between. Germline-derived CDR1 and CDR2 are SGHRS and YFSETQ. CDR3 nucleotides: TGCGCCAGCGGGGGCTCGCATAGAACAGGGCCCAGTCATTCCTACGAGCAGTACTTC. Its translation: CASGGSHRTGPSHSYEQYF.

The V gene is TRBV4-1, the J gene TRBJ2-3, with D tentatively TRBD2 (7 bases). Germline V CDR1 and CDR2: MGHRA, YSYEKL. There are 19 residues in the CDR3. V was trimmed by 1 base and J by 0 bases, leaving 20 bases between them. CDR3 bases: TGCGCCAGCAGCCAAGGAGGAGGGGGGGCAGCCACGAGCACAGATACGCAGTATTTT. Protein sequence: CASSQGGGGAATSTDTQYF.

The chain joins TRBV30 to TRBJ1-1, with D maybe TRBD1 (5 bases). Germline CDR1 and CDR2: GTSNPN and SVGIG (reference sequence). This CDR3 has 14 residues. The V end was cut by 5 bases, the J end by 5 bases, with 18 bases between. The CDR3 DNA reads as TGTGCCTGGTCCGCCCCGGGGGGATCAACTGAAGCTTTCTTT. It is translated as CAWSAPGGSTEAFF.

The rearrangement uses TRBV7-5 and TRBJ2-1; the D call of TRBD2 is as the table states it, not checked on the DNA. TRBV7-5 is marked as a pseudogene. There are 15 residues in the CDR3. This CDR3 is CARSLRGSSYNEQFF. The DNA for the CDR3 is TGTGCCAGAAGCTTAAGAGGAAGCTCCTACAATGAGCAGTTCTTC.

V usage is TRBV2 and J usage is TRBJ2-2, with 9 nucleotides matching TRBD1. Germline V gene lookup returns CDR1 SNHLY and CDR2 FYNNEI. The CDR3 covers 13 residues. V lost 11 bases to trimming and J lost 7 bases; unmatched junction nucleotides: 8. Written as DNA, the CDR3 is TGTGCCGGACGGGACAGGGAGGTCGGGGAGCTGTTTTTT. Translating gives CAGRDREVGELFF.

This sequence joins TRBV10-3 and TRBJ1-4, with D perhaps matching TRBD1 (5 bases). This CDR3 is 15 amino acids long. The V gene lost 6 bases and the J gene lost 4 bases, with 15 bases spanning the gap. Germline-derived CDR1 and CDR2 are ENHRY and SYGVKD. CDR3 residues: CAISERGEGNEKLFF. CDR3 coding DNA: TGTGCCATCAGCGAAAGAGGGGAGGGTAATGAAAAACTGTTTTTT.

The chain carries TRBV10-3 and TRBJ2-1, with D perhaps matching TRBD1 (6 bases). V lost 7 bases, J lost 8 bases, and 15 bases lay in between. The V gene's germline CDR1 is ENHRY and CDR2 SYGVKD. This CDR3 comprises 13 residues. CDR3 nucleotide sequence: TGTGCCATCAATCAGAACAGGGATGATGAGCAGTTCTTC. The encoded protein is CAINQNRDDEQFF.

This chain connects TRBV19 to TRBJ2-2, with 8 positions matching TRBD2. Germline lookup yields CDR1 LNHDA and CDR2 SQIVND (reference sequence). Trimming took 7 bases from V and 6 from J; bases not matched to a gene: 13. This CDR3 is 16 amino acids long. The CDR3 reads CASTPFAGGGAGELFF. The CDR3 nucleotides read TGTGCCAGTACCCCCTTCGCGGGAGGAGGGGCCGGGGAGCTGTTTTTT.

The CDR3 DNA reads TGTGCCAGCAGCGTAGCTAGCGGAGTGAACACCGGGGAGCTGTTTTTT. This sequence encodes CASSVASGVNTGELFF. The rearrangement uses TRBV9 and TRBJ2-2; 7 bases line up with TRBD2. Germline CDR1 is SGDLS and CDR2 is YYNGEE. The CDR3 runs to 16 residues. Losses at the gene ends were 0 bases for V and 1 base for J; bases not matched to a gene: 3.

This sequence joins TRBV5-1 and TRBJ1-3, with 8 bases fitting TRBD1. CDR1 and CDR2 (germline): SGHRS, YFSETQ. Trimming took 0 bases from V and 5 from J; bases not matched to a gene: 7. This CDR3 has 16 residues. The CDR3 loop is CASSLDPGTGRNTIYF. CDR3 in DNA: TGCGCCAGCAGCTTGGATCCCGGGACAGGTCGAAACACCATATATTTT. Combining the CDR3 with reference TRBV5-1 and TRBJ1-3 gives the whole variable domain KAGVTQTPRYLIKTRGQQVTLSCSPISGHRSVSWYQQTPGQGLQFLFEYFSETQRNKGNFPGRFSGRQFSNSRSEMNVSTLELGDSALYLCASSLDPGTGRNTIYFGEGSWLTVV.

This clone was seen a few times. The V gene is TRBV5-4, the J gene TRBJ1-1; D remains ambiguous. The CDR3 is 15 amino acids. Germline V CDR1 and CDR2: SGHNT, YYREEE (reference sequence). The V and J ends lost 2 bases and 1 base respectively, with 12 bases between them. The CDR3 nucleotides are TGTGCCAGCAGCTTTCAGGCGGGAACGAACACTGAAGCTTTCTTT. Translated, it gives CASSFQAGTNTEAFF.

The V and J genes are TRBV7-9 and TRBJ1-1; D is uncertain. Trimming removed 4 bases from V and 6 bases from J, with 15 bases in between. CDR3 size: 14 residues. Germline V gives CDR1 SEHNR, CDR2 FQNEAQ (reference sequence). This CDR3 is CASSSLHGSAEAFF. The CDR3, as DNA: TGTGCCAGCAGCTCCCTCCACGGGTCCGCTGAAGCTTTCTTT.